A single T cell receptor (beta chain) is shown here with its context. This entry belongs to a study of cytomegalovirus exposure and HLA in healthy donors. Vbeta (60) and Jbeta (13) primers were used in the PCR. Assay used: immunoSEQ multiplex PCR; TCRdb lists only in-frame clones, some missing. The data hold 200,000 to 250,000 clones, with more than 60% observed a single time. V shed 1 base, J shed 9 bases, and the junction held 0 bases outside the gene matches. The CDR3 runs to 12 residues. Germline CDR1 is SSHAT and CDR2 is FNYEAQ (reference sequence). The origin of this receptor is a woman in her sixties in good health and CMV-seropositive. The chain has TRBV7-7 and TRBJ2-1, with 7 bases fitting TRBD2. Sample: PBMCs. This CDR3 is CASSLERGEQFF. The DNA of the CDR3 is TGTGCCAGCAGCTTAGAGCGGGGTGAGCAGTTCTTC.